This T cell receptor (beta chain) was sequenced during a study of early stage breast cancer tumors (dated by TCRdb to 2017 to 2019). About the full investigation: Of the roughly 15 invasive breast tumors, around twelve were found to be estrogen receptor-positive, progesterone receptor-positive and HER2-negative. The samples as a whole yielded a few million detected templates, corresponding to approximately 990,000 unique clonotypes. About 70% of the 12 ER+/PR+/HER2- tumors were invasive ductal carcinomas, while the other four were invasive lobular carcinomas. A read coverage of roughly 10-fold per sample was achieved on average. On the study overall, not on this receptor specifically: Enriched TCRB sequences shared across patients were found to be mostly commonly generated sequences that were unlikely to play an important role in the tumor microenvironment. The small cohort size prevented analysis by tumor subtype. Repertoires from blood resembled normal breast more closely than tumor, and using blood as a reference for each tissue separated tumor from normal in about 90% of the 16 patients. Sequencing bulk genomic DNA from unsorted cells could not capture chain pairing or functional markers like CD4, CD8 and FOXP3. Compared with adjacent normal breast tissue, tumors had roughly 2.5-fold higher T cell density and higher clonality.

A remark on this clone: This receptor's antigen is unknown. No much larger clone is present one base from it, and per-base qualities are unavailable.

Taken from about 2-4 cm away from the tumor, the adjacent normal breast tissue was rinsed with PBS and kept in prechilled RNAlater. Normal breast tissue often required roughly 85-340 mg of tissue for sufficient DNA because of high lipid content and low cell density. The study profiled bulk TCR beta-chain repertoires in matched peripheral blood, tumor and adjacent normal breast tissue taken from fewer than 20 patients with early-stage breast cancer. The Qiagen AllPrep DNA/RNA Mini kit was used to extract genomic DNA. V was cut back by 6 bases and J by 4 bases, leaving a gap of 9 bases between them. Taken from cysteine to phenylalanine, the CDR3 has 12 residues. The entry retains the CDR3 DNA only, 36 bases that are in frame from base 1. CDR1 and CDR2, per the germline V gene (reference sequence), are GTSNPN and SVGIG. Two independent genomic DNA replicates were amplified for each sample, with approximately 0.5 ug used for blood and about 1.5 ug for tumor or normal breast. TCRB sequencing of genomic DNA was carried out with the ImmunoSeq Intro kit according to the manufacturer's instructions. For absolute quantification, the approximately 32-cycle multiplex PCR included proprietary primers along with spike-in control sequences. Single-end 150-bp reads were used to sequence an 87-bp fragment covering the CDR3 and the flanking V and J genes. Seven samples, each with two replicates, were multiplexed per lane of an Illumina MiSeq using version 3.0 chemistry. On the study's bioinformatics: Raw data were processed by the vendor's proprietary pipeline, with both replicates merged into one result per sample. Clonotypes were defined as productive rearrangements sharing the V-gene family, CDR3 amino acid sequence and J-gene segment. Clonality was calculated as 1 minus the normalized Shannon entropy (Pielou evenness) of TCRB abundances. To estimate T cell density, the total number of templates was divided by the number of input cells, which was inferred from the amount of DNA input. Total repertoire diversity and clonality were estimated with Recon using default parameters. Tumor-enriched clonotypes were defined as having over 0.1% abundance in tumor and at least 32-fold higher abundance than in normal breast. Held by TCRdb, this immuneACCESS table contains in-frame sequences only and omits some clones. Under half of the omission traces to an unresolved V gene where checked; the cause of the rest is unknown. The DNA was the basis for D and trimming; V, J and clone size are from that table. Across this sample there are 11,000 to 15,000 clones, with about 88% seen only once. The top ten clonotypes cover 4.9% of the sample.

The sample was normal breast tissue next to the tumor. The rearrangement combines TRBV30 with TRBJ2-2, with TRBD2 perhaps the D gene, on 5 matching bases. This sequence originates from a person in their twenties or thirties with breast cancer. The bases read TGTGCCTGTAACCGGGGCACCGGGGAGCTGTTTTTT. Its protein product is CACNRGTGELFF.